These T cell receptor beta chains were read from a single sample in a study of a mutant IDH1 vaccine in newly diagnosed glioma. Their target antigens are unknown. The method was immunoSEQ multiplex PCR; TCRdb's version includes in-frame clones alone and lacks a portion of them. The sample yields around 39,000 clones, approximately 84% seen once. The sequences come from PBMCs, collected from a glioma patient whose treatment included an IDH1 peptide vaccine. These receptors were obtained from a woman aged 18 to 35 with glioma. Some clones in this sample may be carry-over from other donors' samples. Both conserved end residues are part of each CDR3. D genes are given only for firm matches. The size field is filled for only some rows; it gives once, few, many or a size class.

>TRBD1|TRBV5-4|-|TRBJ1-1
CASRDRHYTEAFF
TGTGCCAGCAGGGACAGGCACTACACTGAAGCTTTCTTT
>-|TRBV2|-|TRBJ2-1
CATSVGEQFF
TGTGCCACTTCTGTCGGTGAGCAGTTCTTC
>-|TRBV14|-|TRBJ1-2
CASSQEGGAYGYTF
TGTGCCAGCAGCCAAGAAGGGGGTGCCTATGGCTACACCTTC
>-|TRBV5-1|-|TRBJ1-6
CASSLSLTNSPLHF
TGCGCCAGCAGCTTGTCTCTGACTAATTCACCCCTCCACTTT
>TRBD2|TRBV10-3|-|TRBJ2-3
CAIKGLAGGTDTQYF
TGTGCCATCAAAGGACTAGCGGGGGGCACAGATACGCAGTATTTT
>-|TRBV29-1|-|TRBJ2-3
CSARAGLMVFADTQYF
TGCAGCGCTCGGGCAGGGCTAATGGTATTTGCAGATACGCAGTATTTT
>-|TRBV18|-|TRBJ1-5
CASSLRVVNQPQHF
TGTGCCAGCTCACTGCGGGTCGTCAATCAGCCCCAGCATTTT
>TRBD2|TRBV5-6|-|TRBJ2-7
CASSFRTSGYYEQYF
TGTGCCAGCAGCTTTCGGACTAGCGGCTACTACGAGCAGTACTTC
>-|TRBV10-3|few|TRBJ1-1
CAIRQGTEAFF
TGTGCCATCAGGCAGGGAACTGAAGCTTTCTTT
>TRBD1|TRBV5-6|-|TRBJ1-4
CASRQTGGTNEKLFF
TGTGCCAGCAGACAGACAGGGGGTACTAATGAAAAACTGTTTTTT
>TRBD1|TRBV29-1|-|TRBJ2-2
CSVAYRGTGELFF
TGCAGCGTAGCCTACAGGGGCACCGGGGAGCTGTTTTTT
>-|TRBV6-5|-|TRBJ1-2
CASSLTTTGNSGYTF
TGTGCCAGCAGCCTAACCACAACAGGGAACTCTGGCTACACCTTC
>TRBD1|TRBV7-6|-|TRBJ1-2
CASSPTGQGLIRYTF
TGTGCCAGCAGCCCCACGGGACAGGGGTTAATACGCTACACCTTC
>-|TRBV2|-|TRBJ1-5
CASSVAGNQPQHF
TGTGCCAGCAGTGTTGCAGGCAATCAGCCCCAGCATTTT
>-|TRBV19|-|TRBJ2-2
CASSIMATGELFF
TGTGCCAGTAGTATAATGGCAACCGGGGAGCTGTTTTTT
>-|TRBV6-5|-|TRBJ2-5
CASSAGPSNQETQYF
TGTGCCAGCAGTGCCGGTCCTAGCAACCAAGAGACCCAGTACTTC
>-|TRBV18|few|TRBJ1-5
CASSPSAQPQHF
TGTGCCAGCTCACCATCCGCTCAGCCCCAGCATTTT
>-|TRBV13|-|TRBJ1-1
CASSTDGGYGTEAFF
TGTGCCAGCAGCACAGATGGGGGGTACGGCACTGAAGCTTTCTTT
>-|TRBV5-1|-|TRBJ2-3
CASSLGTFSTDTQYF
TGCGCCAGCAGCTTGGGGACGTTTAGCACAGATACGCAGTATTTT
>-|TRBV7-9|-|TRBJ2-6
CASSLGPGTGANVLTF
TGTGCCAGCAGCTTAGGGCCAGGGACTGGGGCCAACGTCCTGACTTTC
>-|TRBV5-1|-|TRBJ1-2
CASSLDPGGVHGYTF
TGCGCCAGCAGCTTGGATCCTGGGGGTGTTCATGGCTACACCTTC
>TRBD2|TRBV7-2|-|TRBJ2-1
CASSPGLGGGYEQFF
TGTGCCAGCAGCCCAGGGCTGGGGGGAGGGTATGAGCAGTTCTTC